Listed below are T cell receptor beta chains from one sample, sequenced in a study of PD-L1 blockade in urothelial cancer. The method was immunoSEQ multiplex PCR; TCRdb's version includes in-frame clones alone and lacks a portion of them. Here the sample spans some 80,000 clones, about 90% being singletons. The sequences come from PBMCs, collected around atezolizumab (anti-PD-L1) treatment. The receptor set was obtained from a woman between 65 and 79 years old with urothelial cancer. Each CDR3 is given with its conserved first and last residue. The D gene is left open where the match is weak. Expanded clones get a size class; other rows say once, few or many, or leave the size out.

>TRBV9|.|TRBD1|TRBJ1-2
CASSAGQGFLGYTF
TGTGCCAGCAGCGCAGGACAGGGTTTTCTTGGCTACACCTTC
>TRBV9|.|TRBD2|TRBJ2-1
CASSDSGGWNEQFF
TGTGCCAGCAGTGATAGCGGGGGGTGGAATGAGCAGTTCTTC
>TRBV9|.|.|TRBJ2-2
CASSPRQAQNTGELFF
TGTGCCAGCAGCCCTCGACAGGCTCAGAACACCGGGGAGCTGTTTTTT
>TRBV25-1|.|.|TRBJ1-5
CASSESPGHLTNQPQHF
TGTGCCAGCAGTGAATCACCGGGACATTTAACCAATCAGCCCCAGCATTTT
>TRBV7-7|.|.|TRBJ1-5
CASSLAYNQPQHF
TGTGCCAGCAGCTTAGCTTACAATCAGCCCCAGCATTTT
>TRBV28|few|.|TRBJ1-1
CASRRIGQAPEAFF
TGTGCCAGCAGACGGATTGGCCAGGCCCCTGAAGCTTTCTTT
>TRBV4-1|.|TRBD1|TRBJ1-1
CASSPDRVSTEAFF
TGCGCCAGCAGCCCGGACAGGGTGAGTACTGAAGCTTTCTTT
>TRBV2|few|.|TRBJ1-5
CASRGPQGYSNQPQHF
TGTGCCAGCAGAGGCCCCCAGGGTTATAGCAATCAGCCCCAGCATTTT
>TRBV4-3|.|TRBD1|TRBJ1-6
CASSQQGGYSPLHF
TGCGCCAGCAGCCAACAGGGGGGCTATTCACCCCTCCACTTT
>TRBV4-1|.|.|TRBJ1-1
CASSQDARSSPGTEAFF
TGCGCCAGCAGCCAAGACGCCCGGAGCAGCCCCGGGACTGAAGCTTTCTTT
>TRBV5-1|once|TRBD1|TRBJ2-5
CASTLTGWEETQYF
TGCGCCAGCACCCTGACAGGGTGGGAAGAGACCCAGTACTTC
>TRBV13|.|TRBD1|TRBJ1-6
CASSTISDRGDSPLHF
TGTGCCAGCAGCACTATAAGCGACAGGGGGGATTCACCCCTCCACTTT
>TRBV27|.|.|TRBJ1-4
CASSLSTPRVGEKLFF
TGTGCCAGCAGTTTATCGACGCCACGGGTAGGAGAAAAACTGTTTTTT
>TRBV4-3|.|.|TRBJ1-4
CASSEATGVNEKLFF
TGCGCCAGCAGCGAAGCGACAGGAGTTAATGAAAAACTGTTTTTT
>TRBV15|.|TRBD1|TRBJ1-5
CATRPGTGGGQPQHF
TGTGCCACCCGACCCGGGACAGGGGGCGGACAGCCCCAGCATTTT
>TRBV5-1|.|.|TRBJ2-2
CASLDLTGELFF
TGCGCCAGCCTAGACCTTACCGGGGAGCTGTTTTTT
>TRBV5-6|.|.|TRBJ2-7
CASSLLGVIYEQYF
TGTGCCAGCAGCTTGCTTGGAGTAATCTACGAGCAGTACTTC
>TRBV19|.|.|TRBJ2-2
CASSISNPGEGGELFF
TGTGCCAGTAGTATATCCAACCCAGGGGAAGGCGGGGAGCTGTTTTTT
>TRBV7-8|.|.|TRBJ2-1
CASSLSLAREQFF
TGTGCCAGCAGCTTAAGCCTAGCGAGGGAGCAGTTCTTC
>TRBV27|.|TRBD1|TRBJ2-3
CASRVTGMTDTQYF
TGTGCCAGCAGGGTGACAGGGATGACAGATACGCAGTATTTT
>TRBV29-1|once|.|TRBJ2-7
CSVLAGYSYEQYF
TGCAGCGTTTTGGCCGGGTACTCCTACGAGCAGTACTTC
>TRBV7-2|.|.|TRBJ1-1
CASSPPRPAFF
TGTGCCAGCAGCCCCCCGCGGCCGGCTTTCTTT
>TRBV9|.|.|TRBJ2-5
CASSPGGYQETQYF
TGTGCCAGCAGCCCAGGAGGGTACCAAGAGACCCAGTACTTC
>TRBV5-4|.|TRBD1|TRBJ2-5
CASRLSQGAEETQYF
TGTGCCAGCAGATTGTCCCAGGGGGCTGAGGAGACCCAGTACTTC
>TRBV7-2|.|TRBD2|TRBJ2-5
CASSLAGGGQETQYF
TGTGCCAGCAGCTTAGCGGGGGGGGGTCAAGAGACCCAGTACTTC
>TRBV19|.|TRBD2|TRBJ2-3
CASSPRTSGGADTQYF
TGTGCCAGTAGTCCCCGGACTAGCGGGGGGGCAGATACGCAGTATTTT
>TRBV4-2|.|.|TRBJ1-1
CASSQDLGRANTEAFF
TGTGCCAGCAGCCAAGATTTGGGCAGGGCGAACACTGAAGCTTTCTTT
>TRBV27|.|.|TRBJ1-5
CASSFGPHTAGAGPDQPQHF
TGTGCCAGCAGTTTTGGGCCCCACACAGCGGGGGCAGGGCCTGATCAGCCCCAGCATTTT
>TRBV5-4|.|.|TRBJ1-5
CASSLDPSQPQHF
TGTGCCAGCAGCTTGGACCCGAGTCAGCCCCAGCATTTT
>TRBV30|.|.|TRBJ1-6
CAWSIRDDSPLHF
TGTGCCTGGAGTATCAGGGATGATTCACCCCTCCACTTT
>TRBV6-5|.|.|TRBJ2-1
CASSLHPLERNEQFF
TGTGCCAGCAGTTTACACCCTCTAGAGCGCAATGAGCAGTTCTTC